Each of the 27 T cell receptor beta chains below was sequenced from the same sample in a study of blood T cell repertoires in COVID-19. TCRdb keeps only in-frame clones here, not all; method: immunoSEQ multiplex PCR. The data contain about 120,000 clones, about 85% of them singletons. Sequencing used peripheral blood. Receptor source: a human donor in a cohort sampled during active COVID-19.

The gene calls are TRBV7-2 and TRBJ1-2, with D possibly matching TRBD1 (6 bases). The CDR3 consists of 16 residues. Trimming took off 0 bases at V and 7 bases at J, with 18 bases between the two ends. Germline V gene sequence: CDR1 SGHTA, CDR2 FQGNSA. In nucleotides, the CDR3 is TGTGCCAGCAGCTTAGCCCTAGGGGGGGGAGTAGGTGGCTACACCTTC. Translation gives CASSLALGGGVGGYTF. The variable domain in full, with the rest retrieved from reference TRBV7-2 and TRBJ1-2, is GAGVSQSPSNKVTEKGKDVELRCDPISGHTALYWYRQSLGQGLEFLIYFQGNSAPDKSGLPSDRFSAERTGGSVSTLTIQRTQQEDSAVYLCASSLALGGGVGGYTFGSGTRLTVV.

The chain employs TRBV6-6 and TRBJ1-2; TRBD1 aligns across 7 bases. The CDR3 has 12 residues. CDR1 MNHNY and CDR2 SVGAGI come from the germline V gene (reference sequence). V shed 5 bases, J shed 8 bases, and the junction held 5 bases outside the gene matches. The CDR3 sequence is CASSRGQEGYTF. CDR3 sequence (DNA): TGTGCCAGCAGTCGAGGACAGGAGGGCTACACCTTC.

The chain links TRBV7-8 to TRBJ1-5, with 8 bases fitting TRBD1. With 5 bases clipped from V and 6 bases from J, the junction kept 9 bases outside the gene matches. The CDR3 contains 15 residues. In germline, CDR1 is SGHVS, CDR2 FQNEAQ. The CDR3 protein is CASSASGGSIQPQHF. The CDR3 nucleotides read TGTGCCAGCAGCGCTTCAGGGGGCTCTATTCAGCCCCAGCATTTT. Combining the CDR3 with reference TRBV7-8 and TRBJ1-5 gives the whole variable domain GAGVSQSPRYKVAKRGQDVALRCDPISGHVSLFWYQQALGQGPEFLTYFQNEAQLDKSGLPSDRFFAERPEGSVSTLKIQRTQQEDSAVYLCASSASGGSIQPQHFGDGTRLSIL.

The chain recombines TRBV5-6 with TRBJ2-5; D is unclear. The CDR3 has 14 residues. Germline CDR1 reads SGHDT; CDR2 reads YYEEEE. V lost 4 bases, J lost 1 base, and 11 bases lay in between. CDR3 loop: CASSLPPFQETQYF. CDR3 sequence (DNA): TGTGCCAGCAGCCTTCCCCCTTTCCAAGAGACCCAGTACTTC.

The chain uses TRBV7-2 and TRBJ1-5; the match to TRBD1 covers 8 bases. Trimming took 5 bases from V and 6 from J; bases not matched to a gene: 3. This CDR3 has 13 residues. From germline, CDR1 is SGHTA and CDR2 FQGNSA. CDR3 nucleotides: TGTGCCAGCAGCCTGGACAGGGTTCAGCCCCAGCATTTT. Its translation is CASSLDRVQPQHF.

The rearrangement joins TRBV28 to TRBJ2-5, with 10 bases fitting TRBD1. CDR1 and CDR2 from the germline V gene are MDHEN and SYDVKM. The CDR3 consists of 16 residues. V dropped 5 bases and J dropped 5; count of bases not matched to a gene: 11. CDR3 DNA sequence: TGTGCCAGCAGTCCCAACGGACAGGGGGTCTGGGAGACCCAGTACTTC. Protein sequence: CASSPNGQGVWETQYF.

J is TRBJ1-5 and V is TRBV24-1, with 8 nucleotides matching TRBD1. Germline CDR1 and CDR2: KGHDR and SFDVKD. V was clipped by 2 bases and J by 4 bases; unmatched bases: 12. This CDR3 is 18 amino acids long. The CDR3 here is CATSDSRGRYGGNQPQHF. CDR3 DNA sequence: TGTGCCACCAGTGATTCCAGGGGGCGGTATGGGGGGAATCAGCCCCAGCATTTT.

The DNA for the CDR3 is TGTGCCAGCAGCTTAGAGACAGCATACTATGGCTACACCTTC. This sequence encodes CASSLETAYYGYTF. V usage is TRBV7-8 and J usage is TRBJ1-2; maybe TRBD1 (5 bases). The germline CDR1 and CDR2 sequences are SGHVS and FQNEAQ. This CDR3 comprises 14 residues. Trimming removed 1 base at V and 3 bases at J, with 9 bases between.

The CDR3 sequence: CASSQVETGDKQAFF. CDR3 bases: TGCGCCAGCAGCCAAGTAGAGACAGGGGATAAACAAGCTTTCTTT. This chain connects TRBV4-1 to TRBJ1-1; 8 nucleotides line up with TRBD1. The CDR3 has 15 residues. Germline-derived CDR1 and CDR2 are MGHRA and YSYEKL. Trimming took 1 base from V and 9 from J; bases not matched to a gene: 10.

V gene TRBV28 combines with J gene TRBJ2-7; D remains ambiguous. Trimming pared 3 bases from V and 2 bases from J, leaving 8 bases between. The CDR3 has 13 amino acids. The germline V gene has CDR1 MDHEN and CDR2 SYDVKM. CDR3 DNA sequence: TGTGCCAGCAGTTTTGGCCAAACCTACGAGCAGTACTTC. Protein: CASSFGQTYEQYF.

This clone was observed a single time. The chain combines TRBV5-1 with TRBJ1-1; D might be TRBD1 (6 bases). V lost 7 bases, J lost 1 base, and 17 bases lay in between. This CDR3 is 15 amino acids long. The germline V gene encodes CDR1 SGHRS and CDR2 YFSETQ. The CDR3 sequence is CASSTLGQTNTEAFF. Written as DNA, the CDR3 is TGCGCCAGCTCCACGCTCGGACAGACGAACACTGAAGCTTTCTTT.

The J gene is TRBJ2-3, the V gene TRBV7-9, with TRBD2 identical over 11 bases. V gave up 2 bases and J gave up 7 bases; unmatched junction bases: 5. The CDR3 is 15 amino acids. Germline V gene data show CDR1 as SEHNR and CDR2 as FQNEAQ (reference sequence). For the CDR3, the DNA is TGTGCCAGCAGCTTAAGGACTAGCGGGCGGAATACGCAGTATTTT. Its protein is CASSLRTSGRNTQYF.

CDR3 protein: CASSPLGGYEQFF. The CDR3 nucleotides are TGTGCCAGCAGCCCCCTCGGAGGGTATGAGCAGTTCTTC. V usage is TRBV7-3 and J usage is TRBJ2-1, with a possible D match to TRBD2 (6 bases). This CDR3 is 13 amino acids long. Per the germline V gene, CDR1 is SGHTA and CDR2 is FQGTGA. V was clipped by 5 bases and J by 8 bases, with 13 bases between them.

The chain combines TRBV27 with TRBJ2-1; D possibly corresponds to TRBD1 (6 bases). V lost 6 bases to trimming and J lost 2 bases, with 11 bases between them. CDR3 size: 14 residues. The germline V gene encodes CDR1 MNHEY and CDR2 SMNVEV (reference sequence). Here the CDR3 reads CASSPRTAYNEQFF. CDR3 nucleotide sequence: TGTGCCAGCAGCCCAAGGACAGCCTACAATGAGCAGTTCTTC.

The genes are TRBV6-1 and TRBJ1-3; TRBD1 is a possible D gene (5 bases). The V gene lost 0 bases and the J gene lost 4 bases, with 13 bases spanning the gap. Germline V gene data show CDR1 as MNHNS and CDR2 as SASEGT. The CDR3 is 16 residues long. In DNA, the CDR3 is TGTGCCAGCAGTGAAGCGCGACCAGGGTGGGGAAACACCATATATTTT. Amino acids: CASSEARPGWGNTIYF.

The chain employs TRBV19 and TRBJ2-7, with a weak D call TRBD2 (5 bases). The V end lost 1 base, the J end lost 5 bases, and 12 bases lay between the germline ends. Germline V gene lookup returns CDR1 LNHDA and CDR2 SQIVND (reference sequence). The CDR3 totals 14 residues. The CDR3 loop reads CASSIGRGPDEQYF. CDR3 in DNA: TGTGCCAGTAGTATAGGGAGAGGGCCCGACGAGCAGTACTTC.

The J gene is TRBJ2-1, the V gene TRBV14; 10 nucleotides match TRBD2. The CDR3 runs to 14 residues. The V gene's germline CDR1 is SGHDN and CDR2 FVKESK. The J segment lost 6 bases and the V segment lost 11 bases, leaving 10 bases of the junction unmatched. CDR3 residues: CAREAGGGINEQFF. The CDR3 bases are TGTGCCCGCGAAGCGGGGGGGGGAATCAATGAGCAGTTCTTC.

This clone has a single count. The V and J genes are TRBV2 and TRBJ2-5; 15 nucleotides align to TRBD2. The germline gives CDR1 SNHLY, CDR2 FYNNEI. J was trimmed by 7 bases and V by 4 bases; bases with no gene match: 4. CDR3 length equals 15 residues. CDR3 loop: CASSGLGLAGGTQYF. The DNA for the CDR3 is TGTGCCAGCAGTGGGCTGGGACTAGCGGGGGGGACCCAGTACTTC. The full variable domain, its missing parts supplied by reference TRBV2 and TRBJ2-5, is EPEVTQTPSHQVTQMGQEVILRCVPISNHLYFYWYRQILGQKVEFLVSFYNNEISEKSEIFDDQFSVERPDGSNFTLKIRSTKLEDSAMYFCASSGLGLAGGTQYFGPGTRLLVL.

V is TRBV9 and J is TRBJ2-2, with D possibly being TRBD2 (7 bases). V was pared by 4 bases and J by 7 bases, with 20 bases between. The CDR3 consists of 16 residues. Germline loops: CDR1 SGDLS, CDR2 YYNGEE. The CDR3 here is CASSPREDSFIGELFF. Written as DNA, the CDR3 is TGTGCCAGCAGCCCTCGGGAGGACAGCTTTATCGGGGAGCTGTTTTTT.

This clone was seen only once. This chain links TRBV7-9 with TRBJ1-5, with D possibly being TRBD1 (6 bases). The CDR3 extends over 17 amino acids. CDR1 is SEHNR, CDR2 FQNEAQ, per germline (reference sequence). Trimming took 4 bases from V and 2 from J, leaving 18 bases between them. The CDR3 nucleotides read TGTGCCAGCAGCTCAAAGGTTGGGGGCGGTGGCAATCAGCCCCAGCATTTT. Amino acids: CASSSKVGGGGNQPQHF.

The chain has TRBV4-1 and TRBJ2-7; 8 bases fit TRBD1. With V trimmed by 4 bases and J by 2 bases, 7 bases remained unmatched. The CDR3 loop spans 15 amino acids. The germline gives CDR1 MGHRA, CDR2 YSYEKL. CDR3 amino acids: CASSLKQDRAYEQYF. The DNA for the CDR3 is TGCGCCAGCAGCCTCAAACAGGACAGGGCCTACGAGCAGTACTTC.

This chain joins TRBV5-1 and TRBJ2-2; D call uncertain. Germline assignment: CDR1 SGHRS and CDR2 YFSETQ. Between the trimmed V and J ends, which lost 1 base and 0 bases, there was a span of 7 bases. There are 15 residues in the CDR3. The CDR3 loop reads CASSLRGPNTGELFF. The CDR3 coding sequence is TGCGCCAGCAGCTTGAGAGGCCCGAACACCGGGGAGCTGTTTTTT.

The sample holds a few counts of this clone. V is TRBV7-9 and J is TRBJ2-2; TRBD2 matches at 8 bases. Losses at the gene ends were 2 bases for V and 7 bases for J; bases not matched to a gene: 12. Germline CDR1 and CDR2: SEHNR and FQNEAQ (reference sequence). The CDR3 is 17 residues long. CDR3: CASSLWGERGFGGELFF. As DNA, the CDR3 is TGTGCCAGCAGCTTATGGGGAGAGCGGGGGTTCGGCGGGGAGCTGTTTTTT. The full variable domain, in which reference TRBV7-9 and TRBJ2-2 provide the parts outside the CDR3, is DTGVSQNPRHKITKRGQNVTFRCDPISEHNRLYWYRQTLGQGPEFLTYFQNEAQLEKSRLLSDRFSAERPKGSFSTLEIQRTEQGDSAMYLCASSLWGERGFGGELFFGEGSRLTVL.

A few counts support this clone. CDR3: CASSQEPGPLAKNIQYF. CDR3 nucleotides: TGTGCCAGCAGCCAAGAGCCAGGCCCGTTAGCCAAAAACATTCAGTACTTC. The V gene is TRBV3-1 (or the pseudogene TRBV3-2), the J gene TRBJ2-4; the D is unclear. The germline V gene encodes CDR1 LGHDT and CDR2 YNNKEL (reference sequence). The V end was cut by 0 bases, the J end by 0 bases, with 12 bases between. CDR3 size: 17 residues.

The rearrangement links TRBV23-1 to TRBJ2-5, with unresolved D. TRBV23-1 is filed as an ORF, its function uncertain. Trimming left V 1 base short and J 5 bases short, with 20 bases between. This CDR3 comprises 17 residues. The CDR3 DNA follows: TGCGCCAGCAGTCAATTTTGTCTCGAGAGTACTTCTGAGACCCAGTACTTC. Encoded protein: CASSQFCLESTSETQYF.

V and J are TRBV7-2 and TRBJ2-7, with 11 bases aligning to TRBD2. Germline-derived CDR1 and CDR2 are SGHTA and FQGNSA. The CDR3 loop spans 14 amino acids. Germline trimming cut 5 bases from V and 4 bases from J; bases unmatched to any gene: 4. CDR3 loop: CASSLSGGAYEQYF. The CDR3 DNA sequence: TGTGCCAGCAGCCTTAGCGGGGGGGCTTACGAGCAGTACTTC.

The V gene is TRBV28, the J gene TRBJ2-2; TRBD2 is a possible D gene (5 bases). The V end lost 10 bases, the J end lost 3 bases, and 12 bases lay between the germline ends. Germline assignment: CDR1 MDHEN and CDR2 SYDVKM. The CDR3 contains 13 residues. The CDR3 protein is CATIWGDTGELFF. The CDR3 nucleotides read TGTGCCACCATATGGGGAGACACCGGGGAGCTGTTTTTT.